The sequence of this T cell receptor (beta chain) was determined in a study of shared clonotypes between healthy human individuals. The method was immunoSEQ multiplex PCR; TCRdb's version includes in-frame clones alone and lacks a portion of them. The repertoire includes approximately 2,200,000 clones, 93% of them detected once, and around 1.7% sits in the top ten. CD8 cells classed as naive were CD45RO-negative and positively selected for CCR7, excluding terminally differentiated effector memory CD45RA+ cells. The TCR was taken from a young man in good health. Some clones in this sample may be carry-over from other donors' samples. The specimen sequenced was naive CD8+ T cells from PBMCs.

CDR3 DNA sequence: TGTGCCAGCAGTGAATTCGCCTACCAAGAGACCCAGTACTTC. Amino acid sequence: CASSEFAYQETQYF. This chain links TRBV2 with TRBJ2-5; D unclear. The germline CDR1 and CDR2 sequences are SNHLY and FYNNEI. Between the trimmed V and J ends, which lost 2 bases and 0 bases, there was a span of 7 bases. The CDR3 runs to 14 residues.